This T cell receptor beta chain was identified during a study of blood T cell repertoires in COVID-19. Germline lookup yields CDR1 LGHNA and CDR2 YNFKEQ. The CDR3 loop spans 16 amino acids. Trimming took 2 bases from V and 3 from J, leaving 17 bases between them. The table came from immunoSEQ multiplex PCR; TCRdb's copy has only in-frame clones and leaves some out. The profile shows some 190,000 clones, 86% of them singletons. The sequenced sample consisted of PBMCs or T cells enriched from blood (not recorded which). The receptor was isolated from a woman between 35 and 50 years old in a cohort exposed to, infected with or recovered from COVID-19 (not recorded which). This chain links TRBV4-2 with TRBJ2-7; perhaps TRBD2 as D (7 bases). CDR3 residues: CASSQTGAGADYEQYF. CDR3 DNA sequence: TGTGCCAGCAGCCAAACGGGGGCGGGGGCCGACTACGAGCAGTACTTC.